This T cell receptor beta chain was obtained from a study of blood T cell repertoires in COVID-19. The table came from immunoSEQ multiplex PCR; TCRdb's copy has only in-frame clones and leaves some out. The sample lists about 150,000 clones, approximately 91% occurring once. The V end was cut by 2 bases, the J end by 3 bases, with 10 bases between. The CDR3 loop spans 14 amino acids. The germline CDR1 and CDR2 sequences are MDHEN and SYDVKM. The rearrangement links TRBV28 to TRBJ1-1, with D hard to call. Sequencing used peripheral blood. The clonotype comes from a man aged 18 to 30 with COVID-19, enrolled during active disease. The CDR3 sequence: CASSLVYRDTEAFF. DNA of the CDR3: TGTGCCAGCAGTTTAGTGTATCGGGACACTGAAGCTTTCTTT.